These 31 T cell receptor beta chains were sequenced from one sample in a study of tumor and adjacent non-tumor tissue in lung cancer (dated by TCRdb to the late 2010s). The library relied on multiplex PCR. These reads were obtained on an Illumina HiSeq 2500. TCRbeta libraries were constructed through three rounds of nested PCR with primers (Table S4) according to protocols adapted from ARM-PCR. The raw public reads went through TCRdb reprocessing: fastp at Q25, MiXCR clone calling, in-frame beta chains kept. CDR3 protein duplicates are merged, each entry listing the most common genes and DNA. Here the sample has about 110,000 distinct CDR3 sequences; about 65% occur a single time. The top ten constitute around 19% of the sample. Bulk unsorted tissue served as the source for RNA extraction, and RNA quality was assessed using a NanoDrop ND-1000 and an Agilent 2100. The normal lung samples consisted of distant non-tumor tissue collected more than 3 cm from the tumor edge.

Sequencing used distant non-tumor lung tissue. The receptor set was obtained from a man aged 55-75 years with non-small cell lung cancer.

The gene calls are TRBV12-3 or TRBV12-4 and TRBJ1-5; D remains ambiguous. The CDR3 length is 13 residues. V shed 2 bases and J shed 3 bases, with 5 bases lying between them. CDR3: CASSLSYNQPQHF. CDR3 in DNA: TGTGCCAGCAGTTTAAGCTACAATCAGCCCCAGCATTTT.

The chain joins TRBV6-5 to TRBJ1-5; 10 nucleotides agree with TRBD1. The germline gives CDR1 MNHEY, CDR2 SVGAGI. CDR3 size: 14 residues. Trimming took 10 bases from V and 6 from J; bases not matched to a gene: 9. CDR3 sequence reads: CATRQGAIGQPQHF. The CDR3 region has the DNA TGTGCCACTAGACAGGGGGCGATCGGTCAGCCCCAGCATTTT.

CDR3 protein: CSGSQDQASGSYEQYF. The DNA for the CDR3 is TGCTCCGGCAGCCAAGATCAGGCTAGCGGGAGTTATGAGCAGTACTTC. The chain is built from TRBV4-3 and TRBJ2-7, with TRBD2 matching over 10 bases. This CDR3 spans 16 amino acids. In germline, CDR1 is LGHNA, CDR2 YSLEER.

This clonotype was seen a single time. The genes are TRBV20-1 and TRBJ2-3, with TRBD2 as a possible D gene (6 bases). Germline V gene sequence: CDR1 DFQATT, CDR2 SNEGSKA (reference sequence). The CDR3 loop spans 14 amino acids. Trimming stripped 5 bases from V and 3 bases from J, with 15 bases between. The CDR3 DNA reads TGCAGTGCTCGGACTGGCGGGATGACAGATACGCAGTATTTT. Protein: CSARTGGMTDTQYF.

V is TRBV28 and J is TRBJ2-5; a weak D match, TRBD2 (5 bases). Germline-derived CDR1 and CDR2 are MDHEN and SYDVKM. V lost 3 bases, J lost 8 bases, and 13 bases lay in between. This CDR3 has 13 residues. CDR3 sequence (DNA): TGTGCCAGCAGTTTGGCGGGTTCAGATACCCAGTACTTC. This encodes CASSLAGSDTQYF.

This clonotype was counted only a few times. V and J are TRBV20-1 and TRBJ2-5, with 12 bases aligning to TRBD2. V lost 3 bases to trimming and J lost 3 bases; unmatched junction nucleotides: 5. The CDR3 loop spans 15 amino acids. Per the germline V gene, CDR1 is DFQATT and CDR2 is SNEGSKA (reference sequence). CDR3 in amino acids: CSARPSGGGKETQYF. CDR3 coding DNA: TGCAGTGCTAGGCCTAGCGGGGGGGGCAAAGAGACCCAGTACTTC.

A single count supports this clonotype. The junction does not match germline at one end; this may be a read error. The chain employs TRBV25-1 and TRBJ2-1, with D hard to call. Per the germline V gene, CDR1 is MGHDK and CDR2 is SYGVNS. The CDR3 sequence is 16 residues long. CDR3 sequence: CASSEFLPSLGNKQFF. The CDR3 DNA follows: TGTGCAAGCAGTGAATTTCTCCCCAGTCTGGGAAATAAGCAGTTCTTC.

The rearrangement joins TRBV11-3 to TRBJ1-1; D remains unclear. CDR3 length: 14 residues. Germline assignment: CDR1 SGHNT and CDR2 YENEEA. V was cut by 6 bases and J by 6 bases, with 17 bases left in between. The CDR3 region has the DNA TGTGCCAGCAGTTCAGGAGGGCCCATAGCTGAAGCTTTCTTT. This sequence encodes CASSSGGPIAEAFF.

V gene TRBV20-1 combines with J gene TRBJ2-3; 10 nucleotides align to TRBD2. The trim removed 1 base at V and 2 bases at J, leaving 15 bases unmatched. The CDR3 loop spans 19 amino acids. The germline V gene has CDR1 DFQATT and CDR2 SNEGSKA (reference sequence). This chain's CDR3 is CSARVLPRTSGFSTDTQYF. As DNA, the CDR3 is TGCAGTGCTAGAGTCTTGCCGCGGACTAGCGGATTCTCCACAGATACGCAGTATTTT.

A note on this clonotype: No conserved phenylalanine or tryptophan ends this CDR3, so it is likely a read error. V is TRBV29-1 and J is TRBJ1-1; unclear D gene. The CDR3 loop spans 12 amino acids. Germline lookup yields CDR1 SQVTM and CDR2 ANQGSEA. Trimming cost V 4 bases and J 4 bases, with 10 bases left between them. CDR3 amino acids: CSVAYMGTEAFY. The CDR3 DNA reads TGCAGCGTTGCGTACATGGGCACTGAAGCTTTCTAT.

This clonotype was recorded at least ten times. This chain joins TRBV20-1 and TRBJ2-1, with a possible D match to TRBD1 (6 bases). CDR1 is DFQATT, CDR2 SNEGSKA, per germline (reference sequence). The ends were cut back, 2 bases at V and 0 bases at J, with 11 bases in the middle. The CDR3 covers 15 residues. CDR3 bases: TGCAGTGCTAGATCAGGGGTAAGCTCCTACAATGAGCAGTTCTTC. Translated: CSARSGVSSYNEQFF.

Notes on this clonotype: At one end the junction does not follow the germline gene, possibly because of a read error. This chain connects TRBV24-1 to TRBJ2-1; D is uncertain. CDR1 and CDR2 from the germline V gene are KGHDR and SFDVKD. The CDR3 has 16 amino acids. The CDR3 coding sequence is TGTGCCACCAGTGGGCTGCAGAGCGAACACAACAATAAGCAGTTCTTC. The encoded protein is CATSGLQSEHNNKQFF.

This clonotype was recorded a few times. The chain employs TRBV4-1 and TRBJ1-1; the D is unclear. Germline CDR1 and CDR2: MGHRA and YSYEKL. The V and J ends lost 1 base and 5 bases respectively, with 11 bases between them. This CDR3 has 14 amino acids. The CDR3 reads CASSQGGSRTEAFF. DNA of the CDR3: TGCGCCAGCAGCCAAGGTGGGAGTCGGACTGAAGCTTTCTTT.

Notes on this clonotype: The junction and the germline gene differ at one end; a read error may be behind it. The CDR3 is CTSSQDKAANSPLHF. The CDR3 bases are TGCACCAGCAGCCAAGACAAGGCAGCTAATTCACCCCTCCACTTT. This chain joins TRBV4-3 and TRBJ1-6; D unresolved. The CDR3 covers 15 residues. CDR1 is LGHNA and CDR2 is YSLEER in the germline V gene.

As for this clonotype: Since a much larger clone is just one base distant, this may be a read error. This rearrangement joins TRBV5-4 to TRBJ2-7; tentatively, D is TRBD1 (5 bases). The V gene's germline CDR1 is SGHNT and CDR2 YYREEE (reference sequence). The CDR3 sequence is 12 residues long. Trimming left V 4 bases short and J 3 bases short, with 8 bases between. The CDR3 bases are TGTGCCAGCAGCGTGGACAACTACGAGCAGTACTTC. Its translation is CASSVDNYEQYF. The whole variable domain, filled in from reference TRBV5-4 and TRBJ2-7, reads ETGVTQSPTHLIKTRGQQVTLRCSSQSGHNTVSWYQQALGQGPQFIFQYYREEENGRGNFPPRFSGLQFPNYSSELNVNALELDDSALYLCASSVDNYEQYFGPGTRLTVT.

Of note for this clonotype: A read error may be the cause here, since a much bigger clone is one base away. J is TRBJ1-2 and V is TRBV7-9, with a tentative D call TRBD1 (5 bases). There are 14 residues in the CDR3. CDR1 is SEHNR, CDR2 FQNEAQ, per germline (reference sequence). Trimming shortened V by 3 bases and J by 3 bases, and 11 bases separated the two germline ends. DNA of the CDR3: TGTGCCAGCAGCTTGAACAGGTCCGACTATGGCTACACCTTC. Translating gives CASSLNRSDYGYTF.

This clonotype has a single count. One end of the junction varies from germline; a read error may be responsible. The CDR3: CVSSLGGLAGGEQYF. The CDR3, as DNA: TGTGTCAGCAGCTTGGGGGGACTAGCGGGGGGCGAGCAGTACTTC. The chain joins TRBV5-4 to TRBJ2-7, with 15 bases lining up with TRBD2. The CDR3 sequence is 15 residues long. CDR1 SGHNT and CDR2 YYREEE come from the germline V gene (reference sequence).

Regarding this clonotype: A much more abundant neighbour one base away suggests this may be a read error. The chain joins TRBV20-1 to TRBJ2-1; D gene uncertain. The CDR3 is 13 amino acids. The V end lost 2 bases, the J end lost 4 bases, and 9 bases lay between the germline ends. Germline lookup yields CDR1 DFQATT and CDR2 SNEGSKA (reference sequence). The CDR3 is CSARSDCYNEQFF. The CDR3 DNA sequence: TGCAGTGCTAGATCCGATTGTTACAATGAGCAGTTCTTC.

This clonotype was counted ten times or more. The chain recombines TRBV5-6 with TRBJ2-3; 11 bases are shared with TRBD1. Per the germline V gene, CDR1 is SGHDT and CDR2 is YYEEEE. CDR3 size: 14 residues. The V segment lost 4 bases and the J segment 6 bases; nucleotides outside the gene matches: 4. The CDR3 protein is CASSQGQGEDTQYF. As DNA, the CDR3 is TGTGCCAGCAGCCAGGGACAGGGGGAGGATACGCAGTATTTT.

V gene TRBV12-3 or TRBV12-4 combines with J gene TRBJ1-5, with no clear D. CDR3 size: 13 residues. Trimming took 10 bases from V and 5 from J, leaving 15 bases between them. The CDR3 region is CANSLKEDQPQHF. In nucleotides, the CDR3 is TGTGCCAACTCGCTGAAAGAGGATCAGCCCCAGCATTTT.

This clonotype was picked up a small number of times. An end of the junction does not agree with germline; a read error may underlie this. This sequence joins TRBV4-2 and TRBJ2-7, with TRBD2 as a possible D gene (5 bases). CDR3 length: 16 amino acids. The germline CDR1 and CDR2 sequences are LGHNA and YNFKEQ. CDR3 nucleotides: TGTGCCAGCAGTCAAGAAGGTGGCTCTCACGGGGACGAGCAGTACTTC. It codes for CASSQEGGSHGDEQYF.

As for this clonotype: A much more abundant neighbour one base away suggests this may be a read error. The chain uses TRBV28 and TRBJ2-3; D is uncertain. The germline V gene has CDR1 MDHEN and CDR2 SYDVKM. There are 12 residues in the CDR3. V lost 9 bases and J 8 bases, leaving 15 bases between the germline ends. CDR3 nucleotides: TGTGCCAGTCACCGGTATGTGGCTACGCAGTATTTT. Its protein is CASHRYVATQYF.

About this clonotype: At one end the junction does not follow the germline gene, possibly because of a read error. V and J are TRBV11-3 and TRBJ2-1; TRBD1 might be the D (6 bases). The CDR3 sequence is 13 residues long. CDR1 and CDR2 from the germline V gene are SGHNT and YENEEA. CDR3 nucleotides: TGTGCCAGCAACTTAGAGAGGGGGTATGGGCAGTTCTTC. As protein: CASNLERGYGQFF.

There are many counts of this clonotype. The V call is TRBV28, the J call TRBJ2-4; the D gene could be TRBD1 or TRBD2 (5 bases each). The CDR3 sequence is 13 residues long. The V gene lost 5 bases and the J gene lost 8 bases, with 13 bases spanning the gap. From germline, CDR1 is MDHEN and CDR2 SYDVKM. The chain's CDR3 is CASSGGPGHIQYF. The CDR3 region has the DNA TGTGCCAGCAGTGGTGGCCCGGGGCACATTCAGTACTTC.

The V and J genes are TRBV28 and TRBJ1-2; D not certain. CDR1 and CDR2 from the germline V gene are MDHEN and SYDVKM. There are 12 residues in the CDR3. Trimming shortened V by 11 bases and J by 4 bases, and 14 bases separated the two germline ends. DNA for the CDR3: TGTGCCTGTAGTTTGGCAGCCTATGGCTACACCTTC. This gives the protein CACSLAAYGYTF.

A word on this clonotype: One end of the junction does not line up with germline, which may come from a read error. J is TRBJ1-3 and V is TRBV30; D is undetermined. This CDR3 has 15 residues. CDR1 and CDR2 (germline): GTSNPN, SVGIG (reference sequence). CDR3 nucleotide sequence: TGTGCCTGGAGTGTATCAGGAGTCTCTGGAAACACTATATATTTT. Translated: CAWSVSGVSGNTIYF.

CDR3 protein: CASSPYPAASAYTF. CDR3 nucleotides: TGCGCCAGCAGCCCTTACCCGGCAGCGTCTGCCTATACCTTC. This chain links TRBV5-1 with TRBJ1-2; no firm D call. Trimming took 4 bases from V and 14 from J, leaving 24 bases between them. This CDR3 spans 14 amino acids. Looked up from germline, CDR1 is SGHRS and CDR2 is YFSETQ.

This rearrangement joins TRBV20-1 to TRBJ1-5; TRBD1 aligns across 7 bases. V dropped 3 bases and J dropped 3; count of bases not matched to a gene: 8. The CDR3 contains 15 residues. Per germline, CDR1 DFQATT and CDR2 SNEGSKA (reference sequence). This chain's CDR3 is CSARKQGTHNQPQHF. The CDR3 bases are TGCAGTGCTAGGAAACAGGGGACCCACAATCAGCCCCAGCATTTT.

This clonotype was detected only once. This could be a read error, since a much larger clone is one nucleotide away. This chain uses TRBV4-1 with TRBJ2-3, with a tentative D call TRBD1 (6 bases). The CDR3 sequence is 17 residues long. Germline CDR1 and CDR2: MGHRA and YSYEKL. The CDR3 loop is CTSSQEGPGTILDTQYF. For the CDR3, the DNA is TGCACCAGCAGCCAAGAGGGTCCGGGGACAATTTTGGATACGCAGTATTTT.

A note on this clonotype: One end of the junction varies from germline; a read error may be responsible. As DNA, the CDR3 is TGCAGCGTTGAAACCTTCGGGTCCCATGAGCGGTTCTTC. Protein: CSVETFGSHERFF. The chain is built from TRBV29-1 and TRBJ2-1; D ambiguous. The length of the CDR3 is 13 residues. Germline CDR1 and CDR2: SQVTM and ANQGSEA.

Note on this clonotype: Germline is not matched at one junction end, which may reflect a read error. V usage is TRBV12-3 or TRBV12-4 and J usage is TRBJ2-1; D tentatively reads TRBD1 or TRBD2 (5 bases each). This CDR3 comprises 14 residues. CDR3 in DNA: TGTGCCTGCAGTCCCGGGACCTCCGGGGATGAGCAGTTCTTC. As protein: CACSPGTSGDEQFF.